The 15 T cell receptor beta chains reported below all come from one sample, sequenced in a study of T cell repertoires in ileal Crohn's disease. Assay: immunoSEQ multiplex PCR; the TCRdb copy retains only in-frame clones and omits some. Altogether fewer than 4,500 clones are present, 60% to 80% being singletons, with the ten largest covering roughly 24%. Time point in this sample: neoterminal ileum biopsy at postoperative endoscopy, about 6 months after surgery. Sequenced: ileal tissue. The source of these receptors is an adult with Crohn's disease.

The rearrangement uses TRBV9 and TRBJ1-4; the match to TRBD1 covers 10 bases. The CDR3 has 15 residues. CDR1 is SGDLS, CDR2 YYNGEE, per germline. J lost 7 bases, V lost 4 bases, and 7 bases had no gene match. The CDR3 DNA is TGTGCCAGCAGCCCGCGGACAGGGGGGAGTGAAAAACTGTTTTTT. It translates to CASSPRTGGSEKLFF.

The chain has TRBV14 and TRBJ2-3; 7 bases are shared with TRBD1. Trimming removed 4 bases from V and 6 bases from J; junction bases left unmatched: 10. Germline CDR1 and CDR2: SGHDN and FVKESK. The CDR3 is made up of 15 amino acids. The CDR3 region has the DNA TGTGCCAGCAGCCGACAGGGCCGGAGTGGGGATACGCAGTATTTT. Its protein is CASSRQGRSGDTQYF.

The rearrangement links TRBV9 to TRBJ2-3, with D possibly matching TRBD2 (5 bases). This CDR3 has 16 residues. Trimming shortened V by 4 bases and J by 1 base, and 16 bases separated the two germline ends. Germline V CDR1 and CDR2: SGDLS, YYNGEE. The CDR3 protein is CASSPDLLGGTDTQYF. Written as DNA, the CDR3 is TGTGCCAGCAGCCCGGACCTCCTCGGGGGCACAGATACGCAGTATTTT.

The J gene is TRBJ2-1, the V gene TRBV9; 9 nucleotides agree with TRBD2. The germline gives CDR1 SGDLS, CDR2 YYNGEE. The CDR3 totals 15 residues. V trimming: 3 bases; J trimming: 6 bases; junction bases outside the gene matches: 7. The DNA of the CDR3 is TGTGCCAGCAGCGCGCGGACTAGCGCGGGCAATGAGCAGTTCTTC. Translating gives CASSARTSAGNEQFF.

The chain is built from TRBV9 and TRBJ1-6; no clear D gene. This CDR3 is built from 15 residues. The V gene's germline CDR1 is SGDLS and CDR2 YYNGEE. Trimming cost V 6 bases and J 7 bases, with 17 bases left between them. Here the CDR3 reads CASTPLPGNNSPLHF. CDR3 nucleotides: TGTGCCAGCACCCCCCTCCCGGGGAACAATTCACCCCTCCACTTT.

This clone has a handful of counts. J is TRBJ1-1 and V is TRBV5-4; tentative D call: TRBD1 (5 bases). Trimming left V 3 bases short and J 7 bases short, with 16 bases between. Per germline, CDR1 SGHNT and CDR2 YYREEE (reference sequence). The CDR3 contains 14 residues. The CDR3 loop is CASSWGVAGGEAFF. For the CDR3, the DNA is TGTGCCAGCAGCTGGGGGGTTGCGGGTGGTGAAGCTTTCTTT. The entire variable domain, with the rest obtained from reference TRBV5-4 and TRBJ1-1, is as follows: ETGVTQSPTHLIKTRGQQVTLRCSSQSGHNTVSWYQQALGQGPQFIFQYYREEENGRGNFPPRFSGLQFPNYSSELNVNALELDDSALYLCASSWGVAGGEAFFGQGTRLTVV.

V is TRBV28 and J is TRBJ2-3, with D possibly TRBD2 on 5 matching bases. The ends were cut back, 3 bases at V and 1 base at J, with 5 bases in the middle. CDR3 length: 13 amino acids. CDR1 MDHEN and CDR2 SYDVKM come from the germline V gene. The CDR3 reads CASSFGGTDTQYF. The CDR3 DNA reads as TGTGCCAGCAGTTTCGGGGGCACAGATACGCAGTATTTT.

The CDR3: CASSLGMTGGTDTQYF. The CDR3, as DNA: TGTGCCAGCAGCTTAGGGATGACAGGCGGCACAGATACGCAGTATTTT. The rearrangement links TRBV7-3 to TRBJ2-3; possibly TRBD1 for D (6 bases). This CDR3 spans 16 amino acids. Germline values: CDR1 SGHTA, CDR2 FQGTGA. V gave up 2 bases and J gave up 1 base, with 13 bases separating them.

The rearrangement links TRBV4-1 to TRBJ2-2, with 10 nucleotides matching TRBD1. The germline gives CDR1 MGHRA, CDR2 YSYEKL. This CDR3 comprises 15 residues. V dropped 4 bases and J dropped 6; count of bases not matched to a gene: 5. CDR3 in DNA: TGCGCCAGCAGCCCCGACAGGGGGCGGGCCGGGGAGCTGTTTTTT. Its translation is CASSPDRGRAGELFF.

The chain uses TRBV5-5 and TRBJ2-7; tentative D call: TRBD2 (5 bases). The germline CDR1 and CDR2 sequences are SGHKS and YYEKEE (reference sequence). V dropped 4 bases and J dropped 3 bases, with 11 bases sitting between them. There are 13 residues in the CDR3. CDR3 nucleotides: TGTGCCAGCAGCCTGGGAGTCGGCTACGAGCAGTACTTC. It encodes CASSLGVGYEQYF.

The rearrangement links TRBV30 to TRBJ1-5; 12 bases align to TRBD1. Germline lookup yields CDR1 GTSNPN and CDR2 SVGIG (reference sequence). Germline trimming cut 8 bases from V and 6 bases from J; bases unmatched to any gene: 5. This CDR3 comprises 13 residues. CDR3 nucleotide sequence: TGTGCCGCGGGACAGGGGGCCGGTCAGCCCCAGCATTTT. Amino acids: CAAGQGAGQPQHF.

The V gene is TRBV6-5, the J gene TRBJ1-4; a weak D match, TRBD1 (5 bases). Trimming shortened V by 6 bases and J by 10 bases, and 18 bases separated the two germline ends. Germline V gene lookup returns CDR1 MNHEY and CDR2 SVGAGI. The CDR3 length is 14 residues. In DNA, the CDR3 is TGTGCCAGCAGCGTGGGACTCAAAGGCGGAAAACTGTTTTTT. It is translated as CASSVGLKGGKLFF.

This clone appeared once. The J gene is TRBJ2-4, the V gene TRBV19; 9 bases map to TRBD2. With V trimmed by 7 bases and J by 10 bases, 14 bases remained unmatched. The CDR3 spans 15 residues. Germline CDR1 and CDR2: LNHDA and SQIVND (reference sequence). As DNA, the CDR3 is TGTGCCAGTACCACGAAGGGCGGGGGGGGCATGATTCAGTACTTC. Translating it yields CASTTKGGGGMIQYF.

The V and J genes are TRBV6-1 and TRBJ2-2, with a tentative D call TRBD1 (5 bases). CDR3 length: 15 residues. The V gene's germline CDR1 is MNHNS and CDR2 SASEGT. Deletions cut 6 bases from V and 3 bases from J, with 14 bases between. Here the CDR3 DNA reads TGTGCCAGCAGGTCGACAGCAACTTACACCGGGGAGCTGTTTTTT. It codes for CASRSTATYTGELFF.

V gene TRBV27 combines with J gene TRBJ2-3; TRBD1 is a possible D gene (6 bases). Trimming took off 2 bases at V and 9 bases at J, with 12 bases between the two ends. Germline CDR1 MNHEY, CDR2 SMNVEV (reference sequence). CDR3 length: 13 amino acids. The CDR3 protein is CASSLGGRYTQYF. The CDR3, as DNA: TGTGCCAGCAGTTTAGGGGGCAGATACACGCAGTATTTT.